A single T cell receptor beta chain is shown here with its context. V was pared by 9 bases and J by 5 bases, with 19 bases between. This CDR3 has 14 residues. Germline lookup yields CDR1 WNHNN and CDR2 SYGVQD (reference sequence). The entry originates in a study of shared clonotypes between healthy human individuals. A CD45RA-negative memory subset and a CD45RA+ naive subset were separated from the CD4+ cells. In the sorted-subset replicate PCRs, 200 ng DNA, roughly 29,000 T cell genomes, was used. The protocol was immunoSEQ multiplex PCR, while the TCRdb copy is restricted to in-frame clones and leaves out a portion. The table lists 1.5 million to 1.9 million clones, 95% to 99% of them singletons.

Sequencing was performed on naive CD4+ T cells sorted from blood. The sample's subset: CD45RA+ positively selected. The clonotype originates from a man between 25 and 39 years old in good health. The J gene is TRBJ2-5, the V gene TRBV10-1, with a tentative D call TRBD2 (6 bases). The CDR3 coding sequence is TGCGCCAGGGACCCTAGCGTGCTAGGGGAGACCCAGTACTTC. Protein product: CARDPSVLGETQYF.